A selection of T cell receptor beta chains follows, all from one sample in a study of blood T cell repertoires in COVID-19. Clones were read by immunoSEQ multiplex PCR, and TCRdb kept only the in-frame ones, dropping some. The data show 150,000 to 200,000 clones, 79% seen once. The specimen was peripheral blood. Receptors were obtained from a man aged 60 to 75 with active or convalescent COVID-19. Both conserved end residues are part of each CDR3. The D gene is left open where the match is weak. The size of a clone is reported for some rows only, either as once, few or many, or as a class for expanded clones.

d_gene	abundance	v_gene	j_gene	CDR3aa	CDR3nt
NA	NA	TRBV19	TRBJ1-1	CASKNSGFNTEAFF	TGTGCCAGTAAAAATTCGGGGTTTAACACTGAAGCTTTCTTT
TRBD2	NA	TRBV9	TRBJ2-2	CASSFRPSSGANSGELFF	TGTGCCAGCAGCTTCCGTCCCTCTAGCGGGGCTAACAGCGGGGAGCTGTTTTTT
TRBD1	NA	TRBV7-2	TRBJ2-7	CASSPRGLDIHEQYF	TGTGCCAGCAGCCCGAGGGGGCTAGATATCCACGAGCAGTACTTC
NA	NA	TRBV7-2	TRBJ2-5	CASSSSPEETQYF	TGTGCCAGCAGCTCCTCCCCCGAAGAGACCCAGTACTTC
NA	NA	TRBV28	TRBJ2-6	CASSLIAGANVLTF	TGTGCCAGCAGTTTAATAGCTGGGGCCAACGTCCTGACTTTC
NA	NA	TRBV6-1	TRBJ1-2	CASSEQGWLGDGYTF	TGTGCCAGCAGTGAACAAGGGTGGCTAGGGGATGGCTACACCTTC
NA	NA	TRBV27	TRBJ1-3	CASKSGSGNTIYF	TGTGCCAGCAAATCAGGGTCTGGAAACACCATATATTTT
NA	NA	TRBV6-5	TRBJ2-1	CASGRGGAGYNEQFF	TGTGCCAGCGGCCGGGGTGGGGCGGGATACAATGAGCAGTTCTTC
NA	NA	TRBV4-3	TRBJ2-2	CASSQDRVGASNTGELFF	TGCGCCAGCAGCCAAGATCGGGTAGGGGCAAGCAACACCGGGGAGCTGTTTTTT
NA	NA	TRBV7-2	TRBJ1-2	CASSLGRSSNYGYTF	TGTGCCAGCAGCTTAGGTCGGAGTTCTAACTATGGCTACACCTTC
NA	once	TRBV7-9	TRBJ2-7	CASSLGSRNEQYF	TGTGCCAGCAGCTTAGGGAGTAGGAACGAGCAGTACTTC
NA	NA	TRBV9	TRBJ1-1	CASTGGPYFDTEAFF	TGTGCCAGCACCGGTGGGCCTTATTTTGACACTGAAGCTTTCTTT
TRBD1	NA	TRBV7-2	TRBJ1-1	CASRAGQKNTEAFF	TGTGCCAGCCGTGCGGGACAGAAGAACACTGAAGCTTTCTTT
TRBD1	NA	TRBV7-9	TRBJ2-2	CASSAGQGGTGELFF	TGTGCCAGCAGCGCCGGACAGGGGGGGACCGGGGAGCTGTTTTTT
TRBD1	NA	TRBV3-1/TRBV3-2	TRBJ1-2	CASSATGMGNYGYTF	TGTGCCAGCAGCGCGACAGGGATGGGTAACTATGGCTACACCTTC
NA	NA	TRBV7-9	TRBJ1-2	CASSLQGNYGYTF	TGTGCCAGCAGCTTGCAGGGGAACTATGGCTACACCTTC
NA	NA	TRBV6-5	TRBJ2-1	CASRRYSYNEQFF	TGTGCCAGCAGACGCTACTCCTATAATGAGCAGTTCTTC
TRBD2	NA	TRBV19	TRBJ2-1	CASSIPSGRANEQFF	TGTGCCAGTAGTATACCTAGCGGGAGGGCCAATGAGCAGTTCTTC
NA	NA	TRBV15	TRBJ2-7	CATSRERGMTVQYF	TGTGCCACCAGCAGAGAGCGGGGTATGACGGTGCAGTACTTC
NA	NA	TRBV28	TRBJ1-1	CASSDPGDTEAFF	TGTGCCAGCAGTGACCCGGGGGACACTGAAGCTTTCTTT
TRBD1	NA	TRBV19	TRBJ2-1	CASRDRGRGEQFF	TGTGCCAGTAGGGACAGGGGGCGCGGTGAGCAGTTCTTC
NA	NA	TRBV6-2/TRBV6-3	TRBJ2-2	CASSPPGKNTGELFF	TGTGCCAGCAGTCCACCGGGAAAGAACACCGGGGAGCTGTTTTTT
TRBD1	NA	TRBV28	TRBJ2-3	CASSTGGRFTDTQYF	TGTGCCAGCAGCACAGGGGGGAGGTTCACAGATACGCAGTATTTT
NA	NA	TRBV3-1/TRBV3-2	TRBJ2-7	CASSQPRGGSYEQYF	TGTGCCAGCAGCCAACCGAGGGGGGGCTCCTACGAGCAGTACTTC
TRBD2	NA	TRBV2	TRBJ2-3	CASSAERESDTQYF	TGTGCCAGCAGTGCAGAGCGGGAGTCAGATACGCAGTATTTT
TRBD1	few	TRBV11-2	TRBJ1-1	CASRLLGQGSTEAFF	TGTGCCAGCAGGTTACTTGGACAGGGTTCGACTGAAGCTTTCTTT
TRBD1	NA	TRBV5-1	TRBJ1-5	CASSLRDRGSQPQHF	TGCGCCAGCAGCTTGAGAGACAGGGGAAGTCAGCCCCAGCATTTT
NA	NA	TRBV11-3	TRBJ2-3	CASSLGQLAHSTDTQYF	TGTGCCAGCAGCCTAGGACAGTTAGCTCATAGCACAGATACGCAGTATTTT
TRBD1	NA	TRBV6-5	TRBJ1-1	CASRETGGQNTEAFF	TGTGCCAGCAGAGAGACAGGGGGGCAGAACACTGAAGCTTTCTTT
NA	NA	TRBV18	TRBJ1-5	CASSPSAGPTDQPQHF	TGTGCCAGCTCACCATCGGCAGGGCCCACCGATCAGCCCCAGCATTTT
NA	NA	TRBV5-4	TRBJ1-3	CASSTGGQHSGNTIYF	TGTGCCAGCAGCACCGGTGGGCAGCACTCTGGAAACACCATATATTTT
NA	NA	TRBV28	TRBJ2-3	CASSSPQGSTDTQYF	TGTGCCAGCAGTTCCCCACAGGGAAGCACAGATACGCAGTATTTT
NA	NA	TRBV14	TRBJ2-5	CASSQDLRGPETQYF	TGTGCCAGCAGCCAAGATCTGCGGGGACCGGAGACCCAGTACTTC
TRBD1	NA	TRBV4-3	TRBJ1-6	CASSQDFGTGSSPLHF	TGCGCCAGCAGCCAAGATTTTGGGACAGGGAGTTCACCCCTCCACTTT
NA	NA	TRBV12-3/TRBV12-4	TRBJ1-5	CASSSGSNQPQHF	TGTGCCAGCAGTTCAGGTAGCAATCAGCCCCAGCATTTT
NA	NA	TRBV28	TRBJ1-1	CASSFMNTEAFF	TGTGCCAGCAGTTTCATGAACACTGAAGCTTTCTTT
NA	NA	TRBV10-3	TRBJ2-1	CAIGEGLHNEQFF	TGTGCCATCGGCGAGGGACTCCACAATGAGCAGTTCTTC